These 17 T cell receptor beta chains were all obtained from the same sample, sequenced in a study of long-term antiretroviral therapy in people with HIV. The assay used was immunoSEQ (version v3.0), run at survey level. The assay was immunoSEQ multiplex PCR, and TCRdb's table has in-frame clones only and misses some. The data hold around 40,000 clones, with 70% to 90% observed a single time. The sequences come from unsorted PBMCs, collected just before starting antiretroviral therapy. The receptors shown here come from a woman between 18 and 29 years old with HIV.

The J gene is TRBJ1-1, the V gene TRBV6-5; 7 bases line up with TRBD1. V shed 10 bases, J shed 1 base, and the junction held 3 bases outside the gene matches. Germline assignment: CDR1 MNHEY and CDR2 SVGAGI. The CDR3 extends over 12 amino acids. The CDR3 loop reads CATRTGNTEAFF. In nucleotides, the CDR3 is TGTGCCACCCGGACAGGGAACACTGAAGCTTTCTTT.

A few counts support this clone. This sequence joins TRBV10-2 and TRBJ1-4; possible D gene TRBD1, 5 bases. CDR1 is WSHSY and CDR2 is SAAADI in the germline V gene. This CDR3 contains 14 residues. The ends were cut back, 6 bases at V and 2 bases at J, with 10 bases in the middle. Here the CDR3 reads CASRRGWTNEKLFF. The DNA of the CDR3 is TGCGCCAGCAGAAGGGGCTGGACTAATGAAAAACTGTTTTTT.

The chain has TRBV20-1 and TRBJ2-7, with no clear D. Germline-derived CDR1 and CDR2 are DFQATT and SNEGSKA (reference sequence). Trimming cost V 6 bases and J 6 bases, with 12 bases left between them. The CDR3 totals 11 residues. CDR3 nucleotide sequence: TGCAGTGCAAGCCACGGCGGCGAGCAGTACTTC. This sequence encodes CSASHGGEQYF.

The rearrangement joins TRBV27 to TRBJ1-1; TRBD1 agrees at 11 bases. The CDR3 sequence is 15 residues long. Trimming took 4 bases from V and 4 from J; bases not matched to a gene: 5. CDR1 MNHEY and CDR2 SMNVEV come from the germline V gene (reference sequence). CDR3 DNA: TGTGCCAGCAGTTACCGGGACAGGGGGGGCACTGAAGCTTTCTTT. This encodes CASSYRDRGGTEAFF.

The chain employs TRBV19 and TRBJ2-5, with D unresolved. Germline assignment: CDR1 LNHDA and CDR2 SQIVND (reference sequence). Between the trimmed V and J ends, which lost 2 bases and 0 bases, there was a span of 13 bases. CDR3 length equals 16 residues. The CDR3: CASSINRAVDQETQYF. DNA for the CDR3: TGTGCCAGTAGTATAAATCGAGCCGTCGACCAAGAGACCCAGTACTTC.

V gene TRBV11-2 combines with J gene TRBJ2-2; TRBD2 might be the D (5 bases). V was trimmed by 5 bases and J by 6 bases, leaving 19 bases between them. Germline V gene sequence: CDR1 SGHAT, CDR2 FQNNGV. The CDR3 sequence is 16 residues long. This chain's CDR3 is CASSEYSPTRAGELFF. In DNA, the CDR3 is TGTGCCAGCAGCGAATACTCGCCTACGAGGGCCGGGGAGCTGTTTTTT.

V gene TRBV7-2 combines with J gene TRBJ1-2; TRBD1 matches 7 bases. The CDR3 runs 19 residues. Trimming cost V 2 bases and J 0 bases; bases outside gene matches: 15. CDR1 SGHTA and CDR2 FQGNSA come from the germline V gene. The CDR3 nucleotides are TGTGCCAGCAGCTTATCAATGGTGGCAGGGGGGCTCCCTAACTATGGCTACACCTTC. Translating it yields CASSLSMVAGGLPNYGYTF. Supplemented by reference TRBV7-2 and TRBJ1-2, the full variable domain reads GAGVSQSPSNKVTEKGKDVELRCDPISGHTALYWYRQSLGQGLEFLIYFQGNSAPDKSGLPSDRFSAERTGGSVSTLTIQRTQQEDSAVYLCASSLSMVAGGLPNYGYTFGSGTRLTVV.

This rearrangement joins TRBV20-1 to TRBJ2-7; no clear D. Per germline, CDR1 DFQATT and CDR2 SNEGSKA (reference sequence). The CDR3 loop spans 11 amino acids. V was cut by 7 bases and J by 5 bases, with 12 bases left in between. For the CDR3, the DNA is TGCAGTGGTCGATGGTCCCACGAGCAGTACTTC. Translation gives CSGRWSHEQYF.

The chain joins TRBV7-2 to TRBJ2-3; D unresolved. Germline loops: CDR1 SGHTA, CDR2 FQGNSA. This CDR3 contains 14 residues. With 3 bases removed from V and 5 bases from J, the gap between germline ends came to 12 bases. CDR3: CASSFRLSIDTQYF. CDR3 bases: TGTGCCAGCAGCTTTCGTCTGTCAATAGATACGCAGTATTTT.

The genes are TRBV11-2 and TRBJ2-7, with TRBD1 as a possible D gene (5 bases). This CDR3 has 14 residues. Germline-derived CDR1 and CDR2 are SGHAT and FQNNGV. Trimming took 5 bases from V and 3 from J, leaving 14 bases between them. The CDR3: CASSLQQGFYEQYF. As DNA, the CDR3 is TGTGCCAGCAGCCTTCAGCAGGGATTCTACGAGCAGTACTTC.

The DNA for the CDR3 is TGTGCCAGCACAACAGCTATAGCCGGGACTAGCGGGTACGAGCAGTACTTC. This codes for CASTTAIAGTSGYEQYF. The chain is built from TRBV5-6 and TRBJ2-7, with 12 bases that match TRBD2. The CDR3 spans 17 residues. The ends lost 6 bases at V and 4 bases at J; junction bases unmatched: 14. In germline, CDR1 is SGHDT, CDR2 YYEEEE.

V usage is TRBV21-1 and J usage is TRBJ2-1; whether TRBD1, the table's D call, matches the DNA was not checked. TRBV21-1 is listed as a pseudogene. The CDR3 length is 18 residues. The CDR3 sequence: CASSTHWTGTLRYNEQFF. CDR3 sequence (DNA): TGTGCCAGCAGCACTCATTGGACCGGGACACTACGGTACAATGAGCAGTTCTTC.

This chain connects TRBV7-3 to TRBJ2-3, with D possibly being TRBD1 (6 bases). Germline lookup yields CDR1 SGHTA and CDR2 FQGTGA. V lost 5 bases to trimming and J lost 4 bases, with 22 bases between them. There are 17 residues in the CDR3. The CDR3 reads CASSLGGLTLFPDTQYF. The CDR3 DNA sequence: TGTGCCAGCAGCCTAGGGGGTCTTACCCTCTTCCCAGATACGCAGTATTTT. The variable domain in full, with the rest retrieved from reference TRBV7-3 and TRBJ2-3, is GAGVSQTPSNKVTEKGKYVELRCDPISGHTALYWYRQSLGQGPEFLIYFQGTGAADDSGLPNDRFFAVRPEGSVSTLKIQRTERGDSAVYLCASSLGGLTLFPDTQYFGPGTRLTVL.

The chain carries TRBV6-1 and TRBJ2-7, with 8 nucleotides matching TRBD1. Germline lookup yields CDR1 MNHNS and CDR2 SASEGT. J lost 0 bases, V lost 3 bases, and 7 bases had no gene match. The CDR3 covers 16 residues. CDR3 in amino acids: CASSDSLQGVSYEQYF. Here the CDR3 DNA reads TGTGCCAGCAGTGATTCGCTACAGGGGGTCTCCTACGAGCAGTACTTC.

CDR3 loop: CASSQGLAGTTYEQYF. As DNA, the CDR3 is TGCGCCAGCAGCCAAGGATTAGCGGGAACGACGTACGAGCAGTACTTC. The chain is built from TRBV4-3 and TRBJ2-7, with TRBD2 identical over 8 bases. CDR1 and CDR2 from the germline V gene are LGHNA and YSLEER. This CDR3 comprises 16 residues. Trimming took 1 base from V and 4 from J; bases not matched to a gene: 9.

This clone has a handful of counts. The chain employs TRBV15 and TRBJ1-5; D is uncertain. Germline-derived CDR1 and CDR2 are LNHNV and YYDKDF (reference sequence). CDR3 length equals 14 residues. Deletions cut 4 bases from V and 4 bases from J, with 11 bases between. The CDR3 reads CATSTGILNQPQHF. The CDR3 DNA sequence: TGTGCCACCAGCACCGGGATCTTAAATCAGCCCCAGCATTTT.

The rearrangement links TRBV9 to TRBJ2-1; TRBD2 matches at 7 bases. CDR3 length equals 17 residues. Trimming took 3 bases from V and 8 from J; bases not matched to a gene: 17. Germline V gives CDR1 SGDLS, CDR2 YYNGEE. This chain's CDR3 is CASSGEAGYNRADEQFF. The CDR3, as DNA: TGTGCCAGCAGCGGCGAAGCGGGATACAACCGTGCGGATGAGCAGTTCTTC.